Below, 23 T cell receptor beta chains from the same sample are listed, as sequenced in a study of breast tumors, draining lymph nodes, adjacent tissues. TCRdb fed the multiplex PCR reads into MiXCR, producing one record per CDR3 protein. Of about 13,000 distinct CDR3 sequences listed, roughly 53% were seen once; the top ten hold approximately 40%. The material sequenced was tumor-adjacent breast tissue. Receptor source: a female donor with breast cancer. Some clones in this sample may be carry-over from other donors' samples.

A remark on this clonotype: A junction boundary mismatches the germline segment, possibly from a read error. The chain has TRBV3-1 and TRBJ1-3; unclear D gene. Germline values: CDR1 LGHDT, CDR2 YNNKEL (reference sequence). The CDR3 sequence is 14 residues long. CDR3 DNA sequence: TGCGCCAGCAGCCAGGCGATAGCTCGAAACACCATATATTTT. It codes for CASSQAIARNTIYF. The variable domain in full, with the rest retrieved from reference TRBV3-1 and TRBJ1-3, is DTAVSQTPKYLVTQMGNDKSIKCEQNLGHDTMYWYKQDSKKFLKIMFSYNNKELIINETVPNRFSPKSPDKAHLNLHINSLELGDSAVYFCASSQAIARNTIYFGEGSWLTVV.

The chain uses TRBV7-6 and TRBJ2-3; TRBD2 agrees at 12 bases. The CDR3 is made up of 14 amino acids. Germline V lookup: CDR1 SGHVS, CDR2 FNYEAQ. V lost 3 bases to trimming and J lost 10 bases; unmatched junction nucleotides: 5. As DNA, the CDR3 is TGTGCCAGCAGCTTGACTAGCGGGGGTCTCCCGCAGTATTTT. The encoded protein is CASSLTSGGLPQYF.

The CDR3: CASSQDWGSTDTQYF. CDR3 in DNA: TGTGCCAGTAGTCAGGACTGGGGTAGCACAGATACGCAGTATTTT. V is TRBV19 and J is TRBJ2-3, with a possible D match to TRBD2 (5 bases). Trimming shortened V by 5 bases and J by 0 bases, and 12 bases separated the two germline ends. The CDR3 is made up of 15 amino acids. CDR1 and CDR2 from the germline V gene are LNHDA and SQIVND (reference sequence).

About this clonotype: This may be a read error: a much more frequent sequence differs by one nucleotide. The gene calls are TRBV7-8 and TRBJ2-2, with D possibly TRBD1 on 5 matching bases. Germline CDR1 is SGHVS and CDR2 is FQNEAQ. The CDR3 loop spans 16 amino acids. The CDR3 is CASGLVRRENTGELFF. For the CDR3, the DNA is TGTGCCAGCGGCTTAGTCCGCAGGGAGAACACCGGGGAGCTGTTTTTT.

The chain uses TRBV7-3 and TRBJ2-3; 10 bases are a match to TRBD2. Germline V lookup: CDR1 SGHTA, CDR2 FQGTGA. Germline trimming cut 5 bases from V and 6 bases from J; bases unmatched to any gene: 11. The CDR3 extends over 16 amino acids. The CDR3 sequence is CASSPGSGRLGDTQYF. DNA for the CDR3: TGTGCCAGCAGCCCGGGTAGCGGGAGGTTGGGGGATACGCAGTATTTT.

In its sample, this clonotype is medium-sized. V usage is TRBV7-9 and J usage is TRBJ2-2, with D unclear. The V gene lost 11 bases and the J gene lost 0 bases, with 7 bases spanning the gap. Germline-derived CDR1 and CDR2 are SEHNR and FQNEAQ (reference sequence). The CDR3 runs to 12 residues. The CDR3 reads CALRPNTGELFF. CDR3 DNA sequence: TGTGCCCTACGACCGAACACCGGGGAGCTGTTTTTT. Combining the CDR3 with reference TRBV7-9 and TRBJ2-2 gives the whole variable domain DTGVSQNPRHKITKRGQNVTFRCDPISEHNRLYWYRQTLGQGPEFLTYFQNEAQLEKSRLLSDRFSAERPKGSFSTLEIQRTEQGDSAMYLCALRPNTGELFFGEGSRLTVL.

As to this clonotype: It may be a read error: a sequence one base away is much more abundant. V usage is TRBV30 and J usage is TRBJ1-1; D is perhaps TRBD1 (6 bases). V lost 4 bases, J lost 4 bases, and 10 bases lay in between. The CDR3 covers 12 residues. Germline CDR1 reads GTSNPN; CDR2 reads SVGIG (reference sequence). Here the CDR3 DNA reads TGTGCCTGGATTCCAGGGGCCACTGAAGCTTTCTTT. The encoded protein is CAWIPGATEAFF.

The chain links TRBV30 to TRBJ2-7; TRBD2 matches at 8 bases. V dropped 2 bases and J dropped 2; count of bases not matched to a gene: 8. This CDR3 comprises 15 residues. The germline gives CDR1 GTSNPN, CDR2 SVGIG (reference sequence). CDR3 coding DNA: TGTGCCTGGAGTAAGCGCGGGAGGTTCACCTACGAGCAGTACTTC. Its translation is CAWSKRGRFTYEQYF.

The sample holds a few counts of this clonotype. The rearrangement links TRBV20-1 to TRBJ1-1; 9 bases fit TRBD1. Per germline, CDR1 DFQATT and CDR2 SNEGSKA (reference sequence). With V trimmed by 5 bases and J by 8 bases, 6 bases remained unmatched. The CDR3 is 12 residues long. The CDR3 reads CSARDREREAFF. DNA for the CDR3: TGCAGTGCTCGGGACAGGGAGAGAGAAGCTTTCTTT.

This clonotype has a count of ten or more. Possible read error: a much larger clone is one base away. The chain is built from TRBV7-8 and TRBJ2-5; D perhaps matches TRBD2 (5 bases). Germline V gene sequence: CDR1 SGHVS, CDR2 FQNEAQ. The length of the CDR3 is 15 residues. Here the CDR3 DNA reads TGTGCCAGCAGTCCCTTTAGTGGGGATTGGGAGACCCAGCACTTC. As protein: CASSPFSGDWETQHF.

This clonotype appeared many times. The J gene is TRBJ2-5, the V gene TRBV20-1; 8 bases are a match to TRBD1. Germline V CDR1 and CDR2: DFQATT, SNEGSKA (reference sequence). Germline trimming cut 6 bases from V and 0 bases from J; bases unmatched to any gene: 9. This CDR3 region has 15 residues. In DNA, the CDR3 is TGCAGTGCCATGGGACAGGCAGCAAACCAAGAGACCCAGTACTTC. This encodes CSAMGQAANQETQYF.

This clonotype was counted ten times or more. A much larger clone lies one base from this, so it may be a read error. The chain uses TRBV5-1 and TRBJ1-5; no clear D gene. The CDR3 contains 14 residues. Germline assignment: CDR1 SGHRS and CDR2 YFSETQ. The chain's CDR3 is CASSLVPDNHPQHF. In DNA, the CDR3 is TGCGCCAGCAGCTTGGTTCCAGACAATCACCCCCAGCATTTT.

The sample holds many counts of this clonotype. The V gene is TRBV10-1, the J gene TRBJ1-2; 9 bases match TRBD1. This CDR3 comprises 13 residues. The V segment lost 10 bases and the J segment 3 bases; nucleotides outside the gene matches: 6. Germline CDR1 reads WNHNN; CDR2 reads SYGVQD (reference sequence). The CDR3 loop is CATLQGADYGYTF. Written as DNA, the CDR3 is TGCGCCACGTTACAGGGGGCGGACTATGGCTACACCTTC.

V is TRBV15 and J is TRBJ2-7; TRBD2 matches at 7 bases. The CDR3 is made up of 16 amino acids. CDR1 is LNHNV and CDR2 is YYDKDF in the germline V gene (reference sequence). The J segment lost 3 bases and the V segment lost 3 bases, leaving 11 bases of the junction unmatched. CDR3 in amino acids: CATSSHGGSGNYEQYF. Written as DNA, the CDR3 is TGTGCCACCAGCAGCCACGGGGGGAGCGGGAACTACGAGCAGTACTTC.

The gene calls are TRBV19 and TRBJ2-7; D unresolved. This CDR3 contains 13 residues. CDR1 LNHDA and CDR2 SQIVND come from the germline V gene (reference sequence). V was shortened by 9 bases and J by 5 bases, with 17 bases between the two germline ends. CDR3 in DNA: TGTGCCAGCTGGACGACTCCACGGGACGAGCAGTACTTC. Protein product: CASWTTPRDEQYF.

V usage is TRBV6-5 and J usage is TRBJ2-1, with TRBD2 matching 9 bases. Germline V CDR1 and CDR2: MNHEY, SVGAGI. V lost 5 bases, J lost 2 bases, and 7 bases stayed unmatched. The CDR3 runs 16 residues. CDR3 loop: CASSHGASGTYNEQFF. As DNA, the CDR3 is TGTGCCAGCAGTCACGGGGCTAGCGGGACCTACAATGAGCAGTTCTTC.

In this sample, this clonotype is large. This chain joins TRBV7-9 and TRBJ2-2; D unresolved. This CDR3 region has 12 residues. Trimming pared 6 bases from V and 3 bases from J, leaving 5 bases between. CDR1 is SEHNR and CDR2 is FQNEAQ in the germline V gene (reference sequence). The CDR3 DNA sequence: TGTGCCAGCAGTGTTGACACCGGGGAGCTGTTTTTT. Translating it yields CASSVDTGELFF.

This clonotype showed up many times. The chain is built from TRBV30 and TRBJ1-3; D gene ambiguous. The CDR3 extends over 14 amino acids. V was cut by 2 bases and J by 0 bases, with 8 bases left in between. Germline CDR1 GTSNPN, CDR2 SVGIG (reference sequence). The chain's CDR3 is CAWSFYSSGNTIYF. CDR3 DNA: TGTGCCTGGAGTTTTTACAGCTCTGGAAACACCATATATTTT. Variable domain in full (rest from reference TRBV30 and TRBJ1-3): SQTIHQWPATLVQPVGSPLSLECTVEGTSNPNLYWYRQAAGRGLQLLFYSVGIGQISSEVPQNLSASRPQDRQFILSSKKLLLSDSGFYLCAWSFYSSGNTIYFGEGSWLTVV.

This clonotype is labeled as medium-sized. This chain links TRBV20-1 with TRBJ1-4; D is possibly TRBD1 (6 bases). Per the germline V gene, CDR1 is DFQATT and CDR2 is SNEGSKA (reference sequence). CDR3 length equals 13 residues. Trimming took off 6 bases at V and 3 bases at J, with 11 bases between the two ends. The CDR3 here is CSASQGANEKLFF. In DNA, the CDR3 is TGCAGTGCCTCACAGGGCGCTAATGAAAAACTGTTTTTT.

This clonotype was detected ten times or more. The rearrangement uses TRBV6-1 and TRBJ2-2; 8 nucleotides agree with TRBD1. V trimming: 10 bases; J trimming: 7 bases; junction bases outside the gene matches: 11. Germline V gene lookup returns CDR1 MNHNS and CDR2 SASEGT. The CDR3 totals 14 residues. The CDR3 bases are TGTGCCAACTCCCACAGGGGGACGGTCGGGGAGCTGTTTTTT. It codes for CANSHRGTVGELFF.

This clonotype occurred many times. The chain carries TRBV10-2 and TRBJ2-7, with D unresolved. The germline CDR1 and CDR2 sequences are WSHSY and SAAADI. The CDR3 covers 13 residues. V shed 0 bases and J shed 2 bases, with 5 bases lying between them. Here the CDR3 reads CASSESSAYEQYF. The CDR3 nucleotides read TGCGCCAGCAGTGAGTCGTCGGCCTACGAGCAGTACTTC.

This rearrangement joins TRBV6-5 to TRBJ2-7; 10 nucleotides agree with TRBD1. CDR1 and CDR2 from the germline V gene are MNHEY and SVGAGI. J gave up 5 bases and V 8 bases, and 6 bases lay outside the gene matches. The CDR3 contains 13 residues. As DNA, the CDR3 is TGTGCCAGCGGGGACAGGGGCTTAAACGAGCAGTACTTC. It is translated as CASGDRGLNEQYF.

This clonotype was seen only once. The chain employs TRBV6-5 and TRBJ1-2, with TRBD1 identical over 7 bases. Trimming removed 10 bases from V and 1 base from J; junction bases left unmatched: 12. Germline V gene lookup returns CDR1 MNHEY and CDR2 SVGAGI. The CDR3 loop spans 15 amino acids. The CDR3 nucleotides read TGTGCCACCAGGCACAGGGGCCGACTTAACTATGGCTACACCTTC. Translating gives CATRHRGRLNYGYTF.